These 15 T cell receptor beta chains were sequenced from one sample in a study of beta chain features in type 1 diabetes. The study reverse transcribed the entire isolated RNA, so it sequenced expressed TCRB transcripts. TCRdb's table, derived via immunoSEQ multiplex PCR, lists solely in-frame clones and lacks some. Among 130,000 to 150,000 clones listed, 8% to 13% were seen once. The source material was naive CD4+ T cells from blood. The receptors were gathered from a man aged 18-30 years in good health.

This clone was seen only a few times. V usage is TRBV6-1 and J usage is TRBJ1-2, with TRBD1 matching 7 bases. Germline values: CDR1 MNHNS, CDR2 SASEGT. Unmatched junction bases numbered 15, after V lost 6 bases and J lost 8 bases. This CDR3 has 15 amino acids. Here the CDR3 DNA reads TGTGCCAGCAGCCTCGACAGGGATTGGAGATACGGCTACACCTTC. The encoded protein is CASSLDRDWRYGYTF.

This clone was counted between two and nine times. V is TRBV7-3 and J is TRBJ2-2; 7 nucleotides line up with TRBD1. The CDR3 loop spans 15 amino acids. The germline gives CDR1 SGHTA, CDR2 FQGTGA. The V segment lost 5 bases and the J segment 3 bases; nucleotides outside the gene matches: 6. The CDR3 is CASSPLQGYTGELFF. The CDR3 DNA sequence: TGTGCCAGCAGCCCACTACAGGGGTACACCGGGGAGCTGTTTTTT.

This clone was seen a handful of times. The genes are TRBV11-2 and TRBJ1-1; 7 nucleotides agree with TRBD1. The CDR3 is 14 residues long. Unmatched junction bases numbered 2, after V lost 3 bases and J lost 1 base. CDR1 SGHAT and CDR2 FQNNGV come from the germline V gene. CDR3 protein: CASSFRTGNTEAFF. The CDR3 DNA reads TGTGCCAGCAGCTTCCGGACAGGGAACACTGAAGCTTTCTTT. The full variable domain, completed using reference TRBV11-2 and TRBJ1-1, is EAGVAQSPRYKIIEKRQSVAFWCNPISGHATLYWYQQILGQGPKLLIQFQNNGVVDDSQLPKDRFSAERLKGVDSTLKIQPAKLEDSAVYLCASSFRTGNTEAFFGQGTRLTVV.

The chain combines TRBV7-2 with TRBJ2-1; TRBD2 matches 10 bases. The CDR3 runs to 15 residues. The junction had 11 bases not matched to a gene; V was cut back by 5 bases and J by 10 bases. The germline gives CDR1 SGHTA, CDR2 FQGNSA. The CDR3 DNA reads as TGTGCCAGCAGCCCAGGGACTAGCGTTGTATACGAGCAGTTCTTC. Amino acid sequence: CASSPGTSVVYEQFF.

The chain carries TRBV28 and TRBJ1-5, with 8 bases fitting TRBD1. J gave up 5 bases and V 6 bases, and 3 bases lay outside the gene matches. CDR3 length: 13 amino acids. Germline CDR1 and CDR2: MDHEN and SYDVKM. CDR3 in amino acids: CASRQQGDQPQHF. CDR3 nucleotides: TGTGCCAGCAGACAACAGGGGGATCAGCCCCAGCATTTT. Looking up the rest from reference TRBV28 and TRBJ1-5 gives the full variable domain: DVKVTQSSRYLVKRTGEKVFLECVQDMDHENMFWYRQDPGLGLRLIYFSYDVKMKEKGDIPEGYSVSREKKERFSLILESASTNQTSMYLCASRQQGDQPQHFGDGTRLSIL.

The V gene is TRBV7-6, the J gene TRBJ1-3; TRBD1 is a possible D gene (6 bases). V gave up 2 bases and J gave up 0 bases, with 11 bases separating them. CDR3 length: 16 amino acids. Germline lookup yields CDR1 SGHVS and CDR2 FNYEAQ. The CDR3 loop reads CASSLRTVGSGNTIYF. DNA of the CDR3: TGTGCCAGCAGCTTAAGGACAGTCGGCTCTGGAAACACCATATATTTT.

This clone was seen a handful of times. The chain carries TRBV2 and TRBJ2-7; a weak D match, TRBD1 (6 bases). CDR3 length: 14 amino acids. In germline, CDR1 is SNHLY, CDR2 FYNNEI. The V end lost 4 bases, the J end lost 3 bases, and 13 bases lay between the germline ends. The CDR3 loop reads CASSGGLLSYEQYF. CDR3 DNA sequence: TGTGCCAGCAGTGGGGGGCTACTAAGCTACGAGCAGTACTTC.

This clone was seen once. CDR3 nucleotide sequence: TGTGCCAGCAGTGGCATTAATGAGCAGTTCTTC. Amino acids: CASSGINEQFF. V usage is TRBV7-7 and J usage is TRBJ2-1; D gene unclear. Trimming took 6 bases from V and 7 from J, leaving 7 bases between them. CDR1 and CDR2 (germline): SSHAT, FNYEAQ (reference sequence). This CDR3 is 11 amino acids long.

The table lists this clone with a few counts. The chain recombines TRBV7-2 with TRBJ2-5, with 10 bases fitting TRBD2. Losses at the gene ends were 5 bases for V and 5 bases for J; bases not matched to a gene: 11. This CDR3 comprises 16 residues. CDR1 is SGHTA, CDR2 FQGNSA, per germline. The CDR3 coding sequence is TGTGCCAGCAGCCCACATCTAGCGGGGGTGCGGGAGACCCAGTACTTC. This encodes CASSPHLAGVRETQYF. The full variable domain, with the rest looked up from reference TRBV7-2 and TRBJ2-5, is GAGVSQSPSNKVTEKGKDVELRCDPISGHTALYWYRQSLGQGLEFLIYFQGNSAPDKSGLPSDRFSAERTGGSVSTLTIQRTQQEDSAVYLCASSPHLAGVRETQYFGPGTRLLVL.

This chain connects TRBV28 to TRBJ2-2; 8 positions agree with TRBD1. The CDR3 length is 14 residues. CDR1 and CDR2 from the germline V gene are MDHEN and SYDVKM. Trimming took 8 bases from V and 1 from J; bases not matched to a gene: 3. The CDR3 region has the DNA TGTGCCAGCGCGGGGACAGGGAACACCGGGGAGCTGTTTTTT. It translates to CASAGTGNTGELFF. The variable domain in full, completed from reference TRBV28 and TRBJ2-2, reads DVKVTQSSRYLVKRTGEKVFLECVQDMDHENMFWYRQDPGLGLRLIYFSYDVKMKEKGDIPEGYSVSREKKERFSLILESASTNQTSMYLCASAGTGNTGELFFGEGSRLTVL.

The V call is TRBV5-1, the J call TRBJ1-4, with 10 bases that match TRBD1. J gave up 11 bases and V 4 bases, and 11 bases lay outside the gene matches. This CDR3 spans 15 amino acids. Germline V gene lookup returns CDR1 SGHRS and CDR2 YFSETQ. CDR3 residues: CASSNDGTGVDKLFF. The DNA for the CDR3 is TGCGCCAGCAGCAATGACGGGACAGGGGTGGATAAACTGTTTTTT.

This clone has only a few counts. This chain's CDR3 is CASSLRGTGRVYEQYF. As DNA, the CDR3 is TGTGCCAGCAGCTTAAGGGGGACAGGACGGGTGTACGAGCAGTACTTC. The J gene is TRBJ2-7, the V gene TRBV7-8, with 8 bases identical to TRBD1. Germline CDR1 and CDR2: SGHVS and FQNEAQ. The CDR3 covers 16 residues. After removal of 2 bases from V and 4 bases from J, the junction contained 10 bases not matched to a gene.

The rearrangement uses TRBV7-8 and TRBJ2-5; the match to TRBD2 covers 9 bases. Looked up from germline, CDR1 is SGHVS and CDR2 is FQNEAQ. After removal of 8 bases from V and 5 bases from J, the junction contained 9 bases not matched to a gene. The CDR3 consists of 14 residues. In DNA form, the CDR3 reads TGTGCCAGCCGGAATAGCGGGGGTTTTGAGACCCAGTACTTC. This sequence encodes CASRNSGGFETQYF.

Only a few counts were recorded for this clone. The chain is built from TRBV11-2 and TRBJ2-1; 7 positions agree with TRBD2. Trimming at V came to 6 bases and at J to 6 bases, leaving 5 bases not matched to a gene. Germline lookup yields CDR1 SGHAT and CDR2 FQNNGV. The CDR3 contains 13 residues. CDR3 residues: CASSFVAGNEQFF. CDR3 nucleotide sequence: TGTGCCAGCAGTTTTGTAGCGGGCAATGAGCAGTTCTTC.

There are a few counts of this clone. This chain joins TRBV5-1 and TRBJ2-7, with 10 bases fitting TRBD1. Per germline, CDR1 SGHRS and CDR2 YFSETQ. J gave up 4 bases and V 1 base, and 5 bases lay outside the gene matches. CDR3 length: 15 amino acids. As DNA, the CDR3 is TGCGCCAGCAGCTTGAGCCGACAGGGGGCTTACGAGCAGTACTTC. The encoded protein is CASSLSRQGAYEQYF.